Each of the 9 T cell receptor beta chains below was sequenced from the same sample in a study of regulatory T cells in long-lasting Graves disease. Time point: persistent/refractory GD, antithyroid drugs over 5 years with positive TRAb. The TCR library was prepared using RNA isolated from PBMCs. For TCR beta, libraries came from iRepertoire HTBI primers and Arm-PCR of CDR3 regions. Via MiXCR, TCRdb re-called the multiplex PCR reads, giving one row per CDR3 protein. Of some 470,000 distinct CDR3 sequences in the sample, 20% to 25% were seen once. The sample in question was peripheral blood mononuclear cells (PBMCs), obtained when the disease was refractory, from a patient treated with antithyroid drugs. The source is a female donor with Graves disease.

This clonotype was seen a few times. This chain links TRBV11-2 with TRBJ2-2, with D tentatively TRBD2 (5 bases). Germline V gene lookup returns CDR1 SGHAT and CDR2 FQNNGV. Trimming stripped 4 bases from V and 7 bases from J, with 19 bases between. This CDR3 region has 16 residues. CDR3 region: CASSYAEEGRVGELFF. In DNA form, the CDR3 reads TGTGCCAGCAGCTATGCGGAAGAGGGCCGGGTCGGGGAGCTGTTTTTT.

The chain employs TRBV5-1 and TRBJ2-1, with 9 bases fitting TRBD1. Unmatched junction bases numbered 9, after V lost 0 bases and J lost 5 bases. The germline V gene has CDR1 SGHRS and CDR2 YFSETQ. The CDR3 contains 17 residues. The CDR3 region has the DNA TGCGCCAGCAGCTTGGACCCTAAGACAGGGGGGGACAATGAGCAGTTCTTC. Its protein is CASSLDPKTGGDNEQFF.

At least ten counts were recorded for this clonotype. The V call is TRBV6-1, the J call TRBJ1-2; weak D call: TRBD1 (5 bases). There are 12 residues in the CDR3. Trimming pared 8 bases from V and 4 bases from J, leaving 11 bases between. Germline CDR1 reads MNHNS; CDR2 reads SASEGT. Here the CDR3 reads CASGADIYGYTF. CDR3 DNA sequence: TGTGCCAGCGGGGCCGACATCTATGGCTACACCTTC.

Notes on this clonotype: The missing conserved phenylalanine or tryptophan at the end of this CDR3 makes a read error likely. This chain joins TRBV18 and TRBJ2-2; possible D gene TRBD1, 6 bases. CDR1 is KGHSH, CDR2 LQKENI, per germline. CDR3 length equals 14 residues. Trimming removed 3 bases at V and 2 bases at J, with 7 bases between. The CDR3 DNA is TGTGCCAGCTCACCGGGACATAACACCGGGGAGCTGTTTCTT. Its translation is CASSPGHNTGELFL.

The CDR3: CASSIVFGGTEAFF. The CDR3 nucleotides are TGTGCCAGTAGTATTGTATTCGGGGGGACTGAAGCTTTCTTT. J is TRBJ1-1 and V is TRBV19; a weak D match, TRBD1 (5 bases). Trimming pared 3 bases from V and 5 bases from J, leaving 13 bases between. Germline CDR1 reads LNHDA; CDR2 reads SQIVND (reference sequence). The CDR3 has 14 residues. The full variable domain, its missing parts supplied by reference TRBV19 and TRBJ1-1, is DGGITQSPKYLFRKEGQNVTLSCEQNLNHDAMYWYRQDPGQGLRLIYYSQIVNDFQKGDIAEGYSVSREKKESFPLTVTSAQKNPTAFYLCASSIVFGGTEAFFGQGTRLTVV.

This chain joins TRBV28 and TRBJ1-5; maybe TRBD1 (6 bases). V was cut by 10 bases and J by 5 bases, with 9 bases left in between. In germline, CDR1 is MDHEN, CDR2 SYDVKM. The CDR3 length is 11 residues. The CDR3 sequence: CATQGYQPQHF. The CDR3 nucleotides read TGTGCCACCCAGGGGTATCAGCCCCAGCATTTT.

A word on this clonotype: A much larger clone lies one base from this, so it may be a read error. The gene calls are TRBV6-2 or TRBV6-3 and TRBJ2-2, with a possible D match to TRBD1 (7 bases). V was shortened by 6 bases and J by 4 bases, with 21 bases between the two germline ends. Per the germline V gene, CDR1 is MNHEY and CDR2 is SVGEGT. The CDR3 is made up of 17 amino acids. The CDR3: CASRNYRGPGSTGELFF. CDR3 DNA sequence: TGTGCCAGCAGGAACTACAGGGGCCCCGGGAGCACCGGGGAGCTGTTTTTT.

There are a few counts of this clonotype. This rearrangement joins TRBV7-2 to TRBJ2-2; D uncertain. The V and J ends lost 4 bases and 2 bases respectively, with 11 bases between them. Germline V gene data show CDR1 as SGHTA and CDR2 as FQGNSA. The CDR3 has 15 amino acids. The CDR3 region is CASSSGPSNTGELFF. The DNA for the CDR3 is TGTGCCAGCAGCTCCGGACCTTCTAACACCGGGGAGCTGTTTTTT.

This clonotype was detected only a few times. V is TRBV20-1 and J is TRBJ2-5; D not resolved. CDR3 length equals 14 residues. CDR1 is DFQATT and CDR2 is SNEGSKA in the germline V gene (reference sequence). V was trimmed by 5 bases and J by 0 bases, leaving 13 bases between them. The DNA for the CDR3 is TGCAGTGCTCCGCCGGGCCCCGACCAAGAGACCCAGTACTTC. This codes for CSAPPGPDQETQYF.